Listed below are T cell receptor beta chains from one sample, sequenced in a study of blood T cell repertoires in COVID-19. The method was immunoSEQ multiplex PCR; TCRdb's version includes in-frame clones alone and lacks a portion of them. Counted here are about 520,000 clones, 80% to 90% occurring once; the ten biggest clones make up 3.2%. Source material: peripheral blood. These receptors were obtained from a human donor in a cohort sampled during active COVID-19. Both conserved end residues are part of each CDR3. The D gene is left open where the match is weak. Expanded clones get a size class; other rows say once, few or many, or leave the size out.

j_call | clone_size | v_call | d_call | cdr3_aa | cdr3_nt
TRBJ2-1 | NA | TRBV6-5 | TRBD2 | CASGLDFSSYNEQFF | TGTGCCAGCGGACTAGACTTTAGCTCCTACAATGAGCAGTTCTTC
TRBJ2-2 | NA | TRBV5-4 | TRBD1 | CASSPDRGLSGELFF | TGTGCCAGCAGTCCGGACAGGGGATTATCCGGGGAGCTGTTTTTT
TRBJ1-1 | NA | TRBV28 | NA | CASSLSHTGYLNTEAFF | TGTGCCAGCAGTTTATCCCATACAGGGTATTTGAACACTGAAGCTTTCTTT
TRBJ2-3 | NA | TRBV27 | NA | CASSLEATSTDTQYF | TGTGCCAGCAGTTTAGAAGCGACTAGCACAGATACGCAGTATTTT
TRBJ2-7 | NA | TRBV19 | NA | CASSTRVWGLSYEQYF | TGTGCCAGTAGTACCCGCGTCTGGGGACTCTCCTACGAGCAGTACTTC
TRBJ2-3 | NA | TRBV5-1 | NA | CASRAGSTDTQYF | TGCGCCAGCAGGGCGGGGAGCACAGATACGCAGTATTTT
TRBJ1-3 | NA | TRBV30 | NA | CAWSVSSSSGNTIYF | TGTGCCTGGAGTGTATCGAGCTCCTCTGGAAACACCATATATTTT
TRBJ2-3 | few | TRBV15 | TRBD2 | CATSRGVASGSADTQYF | TGTGCCACCAGCAGAGGAGTTGCTAGCGGGAGTGCAGATACGCAGTATTTT
TRBJ2-2 | NA | TRBV7-8 | TRBD2 | CASRGGVVNGGELFF | TGTGCCAGCAGGGGAGGGGTGGTTAACGGCGGGGAGCTGTTTTTT
TRBJ2-5 | NA | TRBV27 | TRBD1 | CASSLYRGQGQETQYF | TGTGCCAGCAGTTTATATCGGGGACAGGGACAAGAGACCCAGTACTTC
TRBJ2-7 | NA | TRBV7-3 | NA | CASSQSGGGDEQYF | TGTGCCAGCAGCCAATCGGGCGGGGGCGACGAGCAGTACTTC
TRBJ2-6 | few | TRBV7-9 | NA | CASSPQVSGANVLTF | TGTGCCAGCAGCCCCCAGGTCTCTGGGGCCAACGTCCTGACTTTC
TRBJ2-1 | NA | TRBV7-8 | TRBD1 | CASSWDRTNEQFF | TGTGCCAGCAGCTGGGACAGGACCAATGAGCAGTTCTTC
TRBJ1-2 | NA | TRBV29-1 | TRBD1 | CSAGPGQGRFDGYTF | TGCAGCGCTGGTCCGGGACAGGGACGCTTCGATGGCTACACCTTC
TRBJ1-5 | NA | TRBV7-2 | TRBD1 | CASSGDRSNQPQHF | TGTGCCAGCAGCGGGGACAGGAGCAATCAGCCCCAGCATTTT
TRBJ1-2 | few | TRBV27 | NA | CASRNTGSARGYTF | TGTGCCAGCAGAAATACAGGGTCGGCACGTGGCTACACCTTC
TRBJ2-7 | once | TRBV6-2/TRBV6-3 | TRBD2 | CASSKSGSLPEQYF | TGTGCCAGCAGTAAGAGCGGGAGTCTTCCCGAGCAGTACTTC
TRBJ2-1 | NA | TRBV27 | TRBD1 | CASKWGGTGSFRSSEQFF | TGTGCCAGCAAATGGGGCGGGACAGGGAGTTTCCGAAGCAGTGAGCAGTTCTTC
TRBJ2-7 | NA | TRBV19 | NA | CASSRNYEQYF | TGTGCCAGCTCCAGGAACTACGAGCAGTACTTC
TRBJ1-5 | NA | TRBV11-2 | NA | CASSLGDNQPQHF | TGTGCCAGCAGCTTAGGAGACAATCAGCCCCAGCATTTT
TRBJ2-1 | NA | TRBV5-5 | NA | CASTLRLLSSYNEQFF | TGTGCCAGCACCCTACGACTCTTATCCTCCTACAATGAGCAGTTCTTC
TRBJ2-1 | NA | TRBV9 | TRBD2 | CASSARLAGYNEQFF | TGTGCCAGCAGCGCGCGACTAGCGGGGTACAATGAGCAGTTCTTC
TRBJ2-7 | once | TRBV5-4 | NA | CASSLPLAGEQYF | TGTGCCAGCAGCTTGCCCCTAGCAGGCGAGCAGTACTTC
TRBJ1-5 | NA | TRBV10-3 | NA | CATTTGQPSNQPQHF | TGTGCCACGACCACGGGACAACCTAGCAATCAGCCCCAGCATTTT
TRBJ2-6 | once | TRBV7-9 | TRBD1 | CASSPDRASSGANVLTF | TGTGCCAGCAGCCCCGACAGGGCGAGCTCTGGGGCCAACGTCCTGACTTTC
TRBJ1-1 | NA | TRBV29-1 | TRBD1 | CSAATSGTGNTEAFF | TGCAGCGCTGCAACTTCCGGGACAGGGAACACTGAAGCTTTCTTT
TRBJ1-3 | few | TRBV5-8 | NA | CASSLDRSSGNTIYF | TGTGCCAGCAGCTTGGACCGGAGCTCTGGAAACACCATATATTTT
TRBJ1-2 | NA | TRBV6-2/TRBV6-3 | NA | CASSYSSGPSYGYTF | TGTGCCAGCAGTTACTCGTCAGGTCCTTCCTATGGCTACACCTTC
TRBJ2-2 | NA | TRBV3-1/TRBV3-2 | NA | CASSQRLGNTGELFF | TGTGCCAGCAGCCAACGACTAGGGAACACCGGGGAGCTGTTTTTT
TRBJ1-6 | NA | TRBV30 | NA | CAWLPGGISPLHF | TGTGCCTGGCTTCCCGGCGGAATTTCACCCCTCCACTTT
TRBJ1-5 | NA | TRBV6-5 | NA | CASSNPGGNQPQHF | TGTGCCAGCAGCAACCCTGGAGGCAATCAGCCCCAGCATTTT
TRBJ1-2 | NA | TRBV27 | TRBD1 | CASSQTGGRGYTF | TGTGCCAGCAGTCAGACAGGGGGCCGAGGCTACACCTTC
TRBJ2-1 | few | TRBV5-4 | TRBD2 | CASSSGLAGFNNEQFF | TGTGCCAGCAGCTCGGGACTAGCGGGATTCAACAATGAGCAGTTCTTC
TRBJ2-7 | once | TRBV18 | NA | CASSPTWGLSWKEKEQYF | TGTGCCAGCTCACCCACTTGGGGACTTAGTTGGAAGGAAAAGGAGCAGTACTTC
TRBJ1-1 | NA | TRBV4-1 | NA | CASSLEVRYTEAFF | TGCGCCAGCAGCCTGGAGGTCCGATACACTGAAGCTTTCTTT
TRBJ2-1 | NA | TRBV7-3 | NA | CASSLGLSDNEQFF | TGTGCCAGCAGCTTAGGGCTTTCTGACAATGAGCAGTTCTTC
TRBJ2-2 | NA | TRBV9 | NA | CASSPLPLLGSTGELFF | TGTGCCAGCAGTCCTCTTCCGTTACTAGGATCCACCGGGGAGCTGTTTTTT
TRBJ2-7 | NA | TRBV19 | NA | CASSIDGSSGYEQYF | TGTGCCAGTAGTATAGATGGTAGCTCCGGCTACGAGCAGTACTTC
TRBJ1-5 | once | TRBV2 | NA | CASRPGSSNQPQHF | TGTGCCAGCAGACCAGGGTCAAGCAATCAGCCCCAGCATTTT
TRBJ1-5 | few | TRBV3-1/TRBV3-2 | TRBD1 | CASSLRGGGQPQHF | TGTGCCAGCAGCCTCAGAGGGGGCGGACAGCCCCAGCATTTT
TRBJ1-1 | NA | TRBV27 | NA | CASSTRMGPGENTEAFF | TGTGCCAGCAGTACCCGCATGGGACCGGGGGAGAACACTGAAGCTTTCTTT
TRBJ1-2 | NA | TRBV19 | NA | CASNPDGGPLVYGYTF | TGTGCCAGTAACCCGGACGGAGGGCCCCTGGTCTATGGCTACACCTTC
TRBJ1-1 | NA | TRBV6-5 | NA | CASSSYLETGHTEAFF | TGTGCCAGCAGTTCCTACCTCGAAACAGGACACACTGAAGCTTTCTTT
TRBJ1-1 | NA | TRBV5-5 | TRBD1 | CASRKTGGPDRVTEAFF | TGTGCCAGCAGAAAGACAGGGGGCCCGGACCGGGTCACTGAAGCTTTCTTT
TRBJ2-3 | NA | TRBV11-1 | NA | CASSRGFRDTQYF | TGTGCCAGCAGTAGGGGTTTTCGAGATACGCAGTATTTT
TRBJ2-5 | NA | TRBV7-2 | NA | CASSRDFQETQYF | TGTGCCAGCAGCCGGGACTTCCAAGAGACCCAGTACTTC
TRBJ2-1 | NA | TRBV4-3 | TRBD2 | CASSQDTWTSGSDNEQFF | TGCGCCAGCAGCCAAGATACCTGGACTAGCGGGAGCGACAATGAGCAGTTCTTC
TRBJ2-1 | NA | TRBV29-1 | NA | CSVEGVSGSYNEQFF | TGCAGCGTTGAAGGGGTGAGCGGTTCCTACAATGAGCAGTTCTTC
TRBJ2-7 | NA | TRBV7-9 | NA | CASSSTGTYEQYF | TGTGCCAGCAGCTCAACCGGGACCTACGAGCAGTACTTC
TRBJ2-3 | NA | TRBV29-1 | NA | CSGGRQGRLDTQYF | TGCAGCGGGGGGCGGCAGGGGCGCTTAGATACGCAGTATTTT
TRBJ1-2 | NA | TRBV24-1 | NA | CATSRENYGYTF | TGTGCCACCAGTCGAGAGAACTATGGCTACACCTTC
TRBJ1-3 | NA | TRBV19 | NA | CASSTEGGNTIYF | TGTGCCAGTAGCACGGAGGGCGGAAACACCATATATTTT
TRBJ2-7 | NA | TRBV28 | TRBD1 | CASSLETGSPREQYF | TGTGCCAGCAGTTTAGAGACAGGGTCCCCTCGCGAGCAGTACTTC
TRBJ1-1 | NA | TRBV29-1 | NA | CSVEAQLNTEAFF | TGCAGCGTTGAAGCACAATTGAACACTGAAGCTTTCTTT
TRBJ2-5 | NA | TRBV6-5 | NA | CASSYSGRGVGETQYF | TGTGCCAGCAGTTACTCGGGGCGCGGAGTGGGAGAGACCCAGTACTTC